This is a list of T cell receptor beta chains from one sample in a study of metastatic and nonmetastatic thyroid tumors. TCRdb re-analyzed the PCR reads using MiXCR. The table has 40,000 or so clones, roughly 25% seen once. The sequenced sample consisted of blood. These TCRs come from a female donor with papillary thyroid cancer or a benign thyroid nodule (not recorded which). Some clones in this sample may be carry-over from other donors' samples. CDR3s include the opening cysteine and the closing phenylalanine or tryptophan. A D gene is named only where the DNA matches it firmly. Clone size is shown for a subset of rows, as once, few, many or a class of expanded clone.

D gene: TRBD2
J gene: TRBJ2-1
clone size: .
V gene: TRBV7-2
CDR3 protein: CASSLAPGGGEQFF
CDR3 DNA: TGTGCCAGCAGCTTAGCCCCGGGGGGGGGTGAGCAGTTCTTC

D gene: TRBD1
J gene: TRBJ1-3
clone size: .
V gene: TRBV7-8
CDR3 protein: CASSGRDRVGNTIYF
CDR3 DNA: TGTGCCAGCAGCGGCCGTGACAGGGTCGGAAACACCATATATTTT

D gene: .
J gene: TRBJ1-2
clone size: .
V gene: TRBV30
CDR3 protein: CAWSRGNYGYTF
CDR3 DNA: TGTGCCTGGTCACGGGGCAACTATGGCTACACCTTC

D gene: .
J gene: TRBJ1-4
clone size: many
V gene: TRBV10-3
CDR3 protein: CAIREGHQGNEKLFF
CDR3 DNA: TGTGCCATCAGGGAGGGACATCAGGGGAATGAAAAACTGTTTTTT

D gene: TRBD1
J gene: TRBJ2-3
clone size: .
V gene: TRBV4-2
CDR3 protein: CASSQDWGQGRTDTQYF
CDR3 DNA: TGTGCCAGCAGCCAAGATTGGGGACAGGGACGGACAGATACGCAGTATTTT

D gene: TRBD1
J gene: TRBJ2-1
clone size: .
V gene: TRBV11-2
CDR3 protein: CASSSREGQGYNEQFF
CDR3 DNA: TGTGCCAGCAGCTCGAGAGAGGGACAGGGGTACAATGAGCAGTTCTTC

D gene: .
J gene: TRBJ1-6
clone size: .
V gene: TRBV11-2
CDR3 protein: CASSFPGRAPGSPLHF
CDR3 DNA: TGTGCCAGCAGCTTTCCTGGCAGGGCCCCGGGGTCACCCCTCCACTTT

D gene: .
J gene: TRBJ2-3
clone size: many
V gene: TRBV3-1
CDR3 protein: CASSLGITDTQYF
CDR3 DNA: TGTGCCAGCAGCCTGGGCATCACAGATACGCAGTATTTT

D gene: TRBD1
J gene: TRBJ2-3
clone size: many
V gene: TRBV5-6
CDR3 protein: CASSSDRGEDTQYF
CDR3 DNA: TGTGCCAGCAGCTCCGACAGGGGGGAAGATACGCAGTATTTT

D gene: .
J gene: TRBJ1-1
clone size: many
V gene: TRBV28
CDR3 protein: CASGMLGKAFF
CDR3 DNA: TGTGCCAGCGGAATGCTGGGGAAAGCTTTCTTT

D gene: .
J gene: TRBJ2-3
clone size: many
V gene: TRBV19
CDR3 protein: CASTGTSTDTQYF
CDR3 DNA: TGTGCCAGTACCGGGACTAGCACAGATACGCAGTATTTT

D gene: .
J gene: TRBJ2-1
clone size: .
V gene: TRBV11-2
CDR3 protein: CASSLDRGSYNEQFF
CDR3 DNA: TGTGCCAGCAGCTTAGATAGGGGGTCCTACAATGAGCAGTTCTTC

D gene: .
J gene: TRBJ2-1
clone size: .
V gene: TRBV4-3
CDR3 protein: CASSQDTGTYNEQFF
CDR3 DNA: TGCGCCAGCAGCCAAGATACGGGAACATACAATGAGCAGTTCTTC

D gene: .
J gene: TRBJ1-2
clone size: .
V gene: TRBV7-9
CDR3 protein: CASRPRDPLREGYTF
CDR3 DNA: TGTGCCAGCAGGCCACGGGACCCCCTTCGGGAAGGCTACACCTTC

D gene: TRBD1
J gene: TRBJ1-5
clone size: .
V gene: TRBV10-2
CDR3 protein: CASSQGGGNQPEHF
CDR3 DNA: TGCGCCAGCAGCCAGGGGGGCGGTAATCAGCCCGAGCATTTT

D gene: TRBD1
J gene: TRBJ1-2
clone size: few
V gene: TRBV28
CDR3 protein: CASRSTGQGGEDYGYTF
CDR3 DNA: TGTGCCAGCAGATCAACGGGACAGGGGGGCGAGGACTATGGCTACACCTTC

D gene: .
J gene: TRBJ1-3
clone size: few
V gene: TRBV6-2/TRBV6-3
CDR3 protein: CASTSGGRGNTIYF
CDR3 DNA: TGTGCCAGCACATCCGGGGGGCGCGGAAACACCATATATTTT

D gene: .
J gene: TRBJ2-3
clone size: .
V gene: TRBV20-1
CDR3 protein: CSAQRVADTDTQYF
CDR3 DNA: TGCAGTGCTCAGCGGGTGGCTGACACAGATACGCAGTATTTT

D gene: .
J gene: TRBJ2-7
clone size: many
V gene: TRBV20-1
CDR3 protein: CSASNRETSYEQYF
CDR3 DNA: TGCAGTGCTAGCAACAGGGAAACTAGTTACGAGCAGTACTTC

D gene: .
J gene: TRBJ2-7
clone size: .
V gene: TRBV5-4
CDR3 protein: CASSLAKEGYYEQYF
CDR3 DNA: TGTGCCAGCAGCTTAGCGAAAGAGGGATACTACGAGCAGTACTTC

D gene: TRBD1
J gene: TRBJ1-5
clone size: medium-sized
V gene: TRBV6-1
CDR3 protein: CASSLTGGNQPQHF
CDR3 DNA: TGTGCCAGCAGCCTTACAGGGGGCAATCAGCCCCAGCATTTT

D gene: .
J gene: TRBJ1-3
clone size: .
V gene: TRBV20-1
CDR3 protein: CSASRPDSYSGNTIYF
CDR3 DNA: TGCAGTGCTAGTCGCCCGGACTCATACTCTGGAAACACCATATATTTT

D gene: .
J gene: TRBJ1-1
clone size: .
V gene: TRBV4-1
CDR3 protein: CASSQESLNTEAFF
CDR3 DNA: TGCGCCAGCAGCCAAGAGTCTCTTAACACTGAAGCTTTCTTT

D gene: .
J gene: TRBJ1-6
clone size: few
V gene: TRBV28
CDR3 protein: CASSTGRSNSPLHF
CDR3 DNA: TGTGCCAGCAGTACCGGGAGATCTAATTCACCCCTCCACTTT

D gene: .
J gene: TRBJ2-7
clone size: .
V gene: TRBV6-1
CDR3 protein: CASIIIYEQYF
CDR3 DNA: TGTGCCAGCATCATTATCTACGAGCAGTACTTC

D gene: .
J gene: TRBJ1-1
clone size: many
V gene: TRBV2
CDR3 protein: CASKFGRNTEAFF
CDR3 DNA: TGTGCCAGCAAATTCGGACGGAACACTGAAGCTTTCTTT

D gene: .
J gene: TRBJ1-5
clone size: .
V gene: TRBV20-1
CDR3 protein: CSASRSESNQPQHF
CDR3 DNA: TGCAGTGCTAGCAGGAGTGAGAGCAATCAGCCCCAGCATTTT

D gene: .
J gene: TRBJ1-5
clone size: .
V gene: TRBV6-5
CDR3 protein: CASSDSSGYINQPQHF
CDR3 DNA: TGTGCCAGCAGTGACTCCTCAGGATATATCAATCAGCCCCAGCATTTT

D gene: TRBD2
J gene: TRBJ2-3
clone size: many
V gene: TRBV7-2
CDR3 protein: CASSLGTMLAGITSTDTQYF
CDR3 DNA: TGTGCCAGCAGCTTAGGGACTATGCTAGCGGGGATCACTAGCACAGATACGCAGTATTTT

D gene: .
J gene: TRBJ1-3
clone size: few
V gene: TRBV2
CDR3 protein: CANSVTAGSGNTIYF
CDR3 DNA: TGTGCCAACAGTGTTACAGCTGGCTCTGGAAACACCATATATTTT

D gene: .
J gene: TRBJ1-3
clone size: many
V gene: TRBV4-3
CDR3 protein: CASRPTASAGNTIYF
CDR3 DNA: TGCGCCAGCAGGCCAACGGCCAGTGCTGGAAACACCATATATTTT

D gene: TRBD1
J gene: TRBJ2-5
clone size: .
V gene: TRBV15
CDR3 protein: CVTSRDKGARETQYF
CDR3 DNA: TGTGTCACCAGCAGAGATAAGGGGGCACGGGAGACCCAGTACTTC

D gene: .
J gene: TRBJ1-1
clone size: many
V gene: TRBV3-1
CDR3 protein: CASSPGQLMNTEAFF
CDR3 DNA: TGTGCCAGCAGCCCCGGACAGCTCATGAACACTGAAGCTTTCTTT

D gene: .
J gene: TRBJ1-5
clone size: many
V gene: TRBV2
CDR3 protein: CASATNSNQPQHF
CDR3 DNA: TGTGCCAGCGCGACCAATAGCAATCAGCCCCAGCATTTT

D gene: TRBD1
J gene: TRBJ2-7
clone size: many
V gene: TRBV28
CDR3 protein: CASSPLIGTGDSYEQYF
CDR3 DNA: TGTGCCAGCAGTCCTTTAATCGGGACAGGGGACTCCTACGAACAGTACTTC

D gene: TRBD2
J gene: TRBJ2-3
clone size: .
V gene: TRBV4-1
CDR3 protein: CASSQGLAGATDTQYF
CDR3 DNA: TGCGCCAGCAGCCAGGGACTAGCTGGGGCTACAGATACACAGTATTTT

D gene: .
J gene: TRBJ2-7
clone size: .
V gene: TRBV11-2
CDR3 protein: CASSLGWGQYF
CDR3 DNA: TGTGCCAGCAGCTTAGGGTGGGGGCAGTACTTC

D gene: .
J gene: TRBJ1-1
clone size: many
V gene: TRBV11-2
CDR3 protein: CASSLLEVVNTEAFF
CDR3 DNA: TGTGCCAGCAGCTTACTGGAAGTTGTGAACACTGAAGCTTTCTTT

D gene: .
J gene: TRBJ1-5
clone size: .
V gene: TRBV3-1
CDR3 protein: CASSAQGRNQPQHF
CDR3 DNA: TGTGCCAGCAGTGCACAGGGCCGTAATCAGCCCCAGCATTTT

D gene: TRBD1
J gene: TRBJ1-5
clone size: few
V gene: TRBV2
CDR3 protein: CASSRDSRNQPQHF
CDR3 DNA: TGTGCCAGCAGTAGGGACAGCAGAAATCAGCCCCAGCATTTT

D gene: .
J gene: TRBJ2-1
clone size: .
V gene: TRBV11-2
CDR3 protein: CASSLEGRGYNEQFF
CDR3 DNA: TGTGCCAGCAGCTTAGAGGGGCGGGGCTACAATGAGCAGTTCTTC

D gene: .
J gene: TRBJ2-2
clone size: many
V gene: TRBV5-4
CDR3 protein: CASSLQQGGTGELFF
CDR3 DNA: TGTGCCAGCAGCTTGCAGCAGGGGGGCACCGGGGAGCTGTTTTTT

D gene: TRBD1
J gene: TRBJ2-5
clone size: .
V gene: TRBV12-3/TRBV12-4
CDR3 protein: CASSLRGQGETQYF
CDR3 DNA: TGTGCCAGCAGTTTAAGGGGGCAGGGGGAGACCCAGTACTTC

D gene: TRBD1
J gene: TRBJ1-3
clone size: medium-sized
V gene: TRBV28
CDR3 protein: CASSSQGATGNTIYF
CDR3 DNA: TGTGCCAGCAGCTCACAGGGGGCGACTGGAAACACCATATATTTT

D gene: TRBD2
J gene: TRBJ2-1
clone size: many
V gene: TRBV28
CDR3 protein: CASSLSEFRTSENEQFF
CDR3 DNA: TGTGCCAGCAGTTTATCTGAGTTCCGGACTAGCGAAAATGAGCAGTTCTTC

D gene: .
J gene: TRBJ1-1
clone size: many
V gene: TRBV5-1
CDR3 protein: CASSEGRGTNTEAFF
CDR3 DNA: TGCGCCAGCAGCGAAGGACGGGGTACCAACACTGAAGCTTTCTTT

D gene: TRBD2
J gene: TRBJ2-1
clone size: many
V gene: TRBV20-1
CDR3 protein: CSANGLAGVTSSYNEQFF
CDR3 DNA: TGCAGTGCCAATGGACTAGCGGGAGTGACGAGCTCCTACAATGAGCAGTTCTTC

D gene: TRBD2
J gene: TRBJ2-2
clone size: .
V gene: TRBV7-2
CDR3 protein: CANSPGGAVELFF
CDR3 DNA: TGTGCCAACAGTCCGGGGGGGGCCGTTGAGCTGTTTTTT

D gene: TRBD1
J gene: TRBJ1-5
clone size: .
V gene: TRBV28
CDR3 protein: CASSLGQFNQPQHF
CDR3 DNA: TGTGCCAGCAGTTTGGGACAGTTTAATCAGCCCCAGCATTTT

D gene: .
J gene: TRBJ2-3
clone size: .
V gene: TRBV20-1
CDR3 protein: CSASPMSGGRTDTQYF
CDR3 DNA: TGCAGTGCTAGTCCCATGTCGGGGGGCCGCACAGATACGCAGTATTTT

D gene: TRBD1
J gene: TRBJ1-5
clone size: .
V gene: TRBV4-1
CDR3 protein: CASSQDTPTGGGNQPQHF
CDR3 DNA: TGCGCCAGCAGCCAAGATACCCCGACAGGGGGCGGTAATCAGCCCCAGCATTTT

D gene: .
J gene: TRBJ2-2
clone size: .
V gene: TRBV7-9
CDR3 protein: CASRPRDTF
CDR3 DNA: TGTGCCAGCAGGCCAAGGGACACCTTT